These 4 T cell receptor beta chains were sequenced from one sample in a study of T cell clonality in common variable immunodeficiency. Data came from immunoSEQ multiplex PCR; TCRdb stores just in-frame clones and leaves some out. Sampling found about 40,000 clones, none seen once. The sequencing sample was made of peripheral blood mononuclear cells. The source of these receptors is a person aged 18-70 years in good health.

Concerning this clone itself: Sequencing ends 3 residues short of the CDR3 end; the germline J gene provides the rest. This chain joins TRBV6-1 and TRBJ1-6, with D perhaps matching TRBD1 (5 bases). The ends were cut back, 0 bases at V and 9 bases at J, with 9 bases in the middle. This CDR3 has 14 residues. Germline V gives CDR1 MNHNS, CDR2 SASEGT. Partial CDR3 DNA: TGTGCCAGCAGTGAAGCCCAGGGAAGTTCACCC. This translates into CASSEAQGSSP. The complete CDR3 sequence is CASSEAQGSSPLHF.

This clone was found many times. The read gets to within 3 residues of the CDR3 end, and the germline J gene fills in the rest. The chain links TRBV24-1 to TRBJ2-5; D gene unclear. Deletions cut 12 bases from V and 4 bases from J, with 14 bases between. The CDR3 runs 12 residues. CDR1 KGHDR and CDR2 SFDVKD come from the germline V gene. The covered CDR3 bases are TGTGCCCCAGGAGTCGCAGGAGAGACC. The encoded protein is CAPGVAGET. The full CDR3 reads CAPGVAGETQYF.

This clone was seen at least ten times. The CDR3 is cut off 3 residues early in the read; its end comes from the germline J gene. The genes are TRBV5-1 and TRBJ2-1; 8 nucleotides match TRBD2. The CDR3 spans 15 residues. Trimming took 3 bases from V and 9 from J; bases not matched to a gene: 11. Germline loops: CDR1 SGHRS, CDR2 YFSETQ. The part of the CDR3 DNA that was read is TGCGCCAGCAGCTCCGTTACCCTCCGGGGGGGTGAG. Protein product: CASSSVTLRGGE. The full-length CDR3 reads as CASSSVTLRGGEQFF.

This clone was picked up many times. The read is 3 residues too short to cover the CDR3 end, so that end is filled in from the germline J gene. The chain recombines TRBV20-1 with TRBJ2-5, with D perhaps matching TRBD1 (6 bases). V was trimmed by 0 bases and J by 5 bases, leaving 16 bases between them. Germline assignment: CDR1 DFQATT and CDR2 SNEGSKA (reference sequence). This CDR3 is built from 15 residues. The CDR3 sequence is CSARDYRQVRETQYF. CDR3 bases read: TGCAGTGCTAGAGATTACCGACAGGTCCGGGAGACC.